The following is a T cell receptor beta chain sequence with its context. Its target is unknown. This sample is drawn from a study of lymphopenia after photon versus proton radiotherapy. Measured with immunoSEQ multiplex PCR; TCRdb has only the in-frame clones, and not every one. The table includes around 160,000 clones, around nine tenths detected once. Study findings and constraints: Better survival with proton therapy was suggested as possible, not demonstrated.

The length of the CDR3 is 14 residues. V lost 3 bases and J 4 bases, leaving 12 bases between the germline ends. CDR1 is LNHDA and CDR2 is SQIVND in the germline V gene (reference sequence). The sample in question was peripheral blood, obtained from a patient treated with photon-based radiotherapy. V is TRBV19 and J is TRBJ1-2; D call uncertain. This receptor was taken from a man aged 45 to 65 with gastric cancer. The CDR3 spells CASSIRVWGYGYTF. The CDR3 DNA sequence: TGTGCCAGTAGTATCCGAGTCTGGGGCTATGGCTACACCTTC.